The present entry profiles one T cell receptor beta chain with its context. Its target is unknown. Trimming pared 2 bases from V and 2 bases from J, leaving 11 bases between. The CDR3 runs 15 residues. The germline CDR1 and CDR2 sequences are SGHTA and FQGTGA. In replicate PCRs of sorted subsets, roughly 210 ng DNA, about 30,000 T cell genomes, was used. Method: immunoSEQ multiplex PCR; TCRdb's copy keeps in-frame clones and lacks some. In the table there are a few million clones, 80% to 95% of which are singletons. The data were taken from a study of shared clonotypes between healthy human individuals. General study findings and limits: Naive subsets typically showed greater estimated richness than memory subsets. Sampling covered blood only; tissue repertoires likely differ. Clonotypes that were shared across a handful of donors made up approximately 5% of naive CD4 clonotypes.

Sequences were obtained from naive CD4+ T cells from PBMCs. Described subset: CD45RA+ positively selected. This clonotype was sampled from a man younger than 35 in good health. Some clones in this sample may be carry-over from other donors' samples. The V and J genes are TRBV7-3 and TRBJ2-3; D is uncertain. CDR3 amino acids: CASSLAVANTDTQYF. The DNA for the CDR3 is TGTGCCAGCAGCTTAGCGGTAGCCAACACAGATACGCAGTATTTT.